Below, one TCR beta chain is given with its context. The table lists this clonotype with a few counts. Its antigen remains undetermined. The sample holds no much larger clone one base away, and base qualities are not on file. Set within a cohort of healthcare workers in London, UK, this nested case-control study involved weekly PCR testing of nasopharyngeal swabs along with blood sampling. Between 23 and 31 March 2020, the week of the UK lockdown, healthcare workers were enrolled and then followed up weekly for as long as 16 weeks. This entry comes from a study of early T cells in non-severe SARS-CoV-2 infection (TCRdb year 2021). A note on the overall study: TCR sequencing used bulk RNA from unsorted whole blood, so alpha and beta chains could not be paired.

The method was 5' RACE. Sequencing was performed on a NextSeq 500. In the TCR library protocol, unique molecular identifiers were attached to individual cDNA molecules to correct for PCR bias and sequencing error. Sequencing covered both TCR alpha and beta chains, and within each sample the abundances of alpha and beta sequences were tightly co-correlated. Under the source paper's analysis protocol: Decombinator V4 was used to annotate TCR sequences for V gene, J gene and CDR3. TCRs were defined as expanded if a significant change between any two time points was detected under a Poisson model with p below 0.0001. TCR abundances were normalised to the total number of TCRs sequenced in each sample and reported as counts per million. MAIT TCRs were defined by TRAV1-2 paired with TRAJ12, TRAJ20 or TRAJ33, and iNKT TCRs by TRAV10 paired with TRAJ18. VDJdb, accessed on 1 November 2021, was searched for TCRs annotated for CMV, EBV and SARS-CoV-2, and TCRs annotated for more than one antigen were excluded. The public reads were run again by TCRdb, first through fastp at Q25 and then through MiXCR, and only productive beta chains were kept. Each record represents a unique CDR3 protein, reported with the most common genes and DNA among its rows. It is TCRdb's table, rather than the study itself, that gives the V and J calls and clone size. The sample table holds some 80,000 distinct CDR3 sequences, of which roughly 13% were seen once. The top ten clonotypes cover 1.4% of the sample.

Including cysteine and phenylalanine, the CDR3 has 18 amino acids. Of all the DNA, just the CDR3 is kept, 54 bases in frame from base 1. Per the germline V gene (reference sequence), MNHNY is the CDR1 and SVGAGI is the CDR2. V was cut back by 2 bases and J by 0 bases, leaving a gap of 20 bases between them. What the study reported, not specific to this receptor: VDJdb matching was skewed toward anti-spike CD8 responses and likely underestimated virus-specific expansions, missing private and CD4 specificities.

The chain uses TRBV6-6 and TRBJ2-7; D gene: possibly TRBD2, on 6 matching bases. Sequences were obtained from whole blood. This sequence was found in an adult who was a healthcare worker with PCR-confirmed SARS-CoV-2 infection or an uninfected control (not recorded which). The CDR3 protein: CASSYSSPRGGVSYEQYF. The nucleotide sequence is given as TGTGCCAGCAGTTACAGTAGCCCTCGTGGAGGGGTCTCCTACGAGCAGTACTTC.